In its sample, the clone carrying this T cell receptor (beta chain) was seen a few times. Its antigen is still unknown. This record comes from a study of response to subunit inactivated influenza vaccine. Study findings and constraints: Authors suggested seasonal influenza vaccinations each recruit few new T cells.

TCRdb fed the RT-PCR reads into MiXCR, producing one record per CDR3 protein. The table shows 530,000 or so distinct CDR3 sequences, with roughly 25% occurring only once. CDR1 is MNHEY, CDR2 SVGEGT, per germline. The CDR3 loop spans 11 amino acids. The V end was cut by 8 bases, the J end by 11 bases, with 13 bases between. The chain uses TRBV6-2 or TRBV6-3 and TRBJ1-5; perhaps TRBD1 as D (5 bases). This TCR came from a man aged 50-59 years who received an inactivated influenza vaccine. The source material was CD4+ T cells sorted from PBMCs, sampled roughly 5 days after vaccination. The CDR3 region has the DNA TGTGCCAGCGGGGGGTTGGGCGCCCAGCATTTT. It yields the protein CASGGLGAQHF.